The clone carrying this T cell receptor (beta chain) was detected ten times or more. TRAV- and TRBV-specific primers primed first-strand cDNA, covering alpha and beta chains. PCR amplification of the TCRs was performed with Phusion for 15 to 25 PCR cycles, and it relied on a constant-region primer together with a V-primer adapter. TCRdb itself ran the reads through MiXCR, one entry per CDR3 protein. The profile shows tens of thousands of distinct CDR3 sequences, about 20% of them singletons. The data originate from a study of low-dose radiotherapy and immunotherapy resistance in tumors. Study in general: Each fraction for Cohort 1 was 0.5 Gy, given every 2 weeks, and the total came to 6.5 Gy. Per fraction, Cohort 2 was given 1 Gy every two weeks, accumulating a total of 13 Gy over 26 weeks. The regimen for patients comprised intravenous nivolumab 240 mg every two weeks plus intravenous ipilimumab 1 mg/kg every six weeks.

Time point reported: after trial treatment. This sample's treatment: LDRT plus nivolumab, ipilimumab, low-dose cyclophosphamide and aspirin (RACIN trial). It was nivolumab, ipilimumab, aspirin, low-dose cyclophosphamide and low-dose radiotherapy that donors received. Trimming took 2 bases from V and 2 from J, leaving 11 bases between them. The CDR3 sequence is 15 residues long. Germline values: CDR1 MDHEN, CDR2 SYDVKM. This sequence originates from a female donor with ovarian cancer. The chain carries TRBV28 and TRBJ2-3; TRBD2 might be the D (6 bases). The sequenced sample was PBMCs, obtained after low-dose radiotherapy plus immunotherapy. The CDR3 sequence is CASSLAGTLTDTQYF. CDR3 bases: TGTGCCAGCAGTTTAGCCGGGACTCTCACAGATACGCAGTATTTT.